The 17 T cell receptor beta chains below come from one sample, sequenced in a study of cytomegalovirus exposure and HLA in healthy donors. PCR amplification relied on 60 Vbeta primers (plus 13 Jbeta primers). This table comes from immunoSEQ multiplex PCR, and its TCRdb copy is limited to in-frame clones, with some not included. This table holds about 270,000 clones, roughly 70% found once. Sample: PBMCs. The receptors come from a female donor in good health and CMV-seronegative.

This chain joins TRBV7-9 and TRBJ1-2; D is possibly TRBD1 (5 bases). The ends were cut back, 5 bases at V and 6 bases at J, with 10 bases in the middle. Germline V CDR1 and CDR2: SEHNR, FQNEAQ (reference sequence). This CDR3 contains 12 residues. The CDR3 DNA is TGTGCCAGCAGCGCGGGAGGGGATGGCTACACCTTC. It specifies CASSAGGDGYTF. Filled out from reference TRBV7-9 and TRBJ1-2, the complete variable domain reads DTGVSQNPRHKITKRGQNVTFRCDPISEHNRLYWYRQTLGQGPEFLTYFQNEAQLEKSRLLSDRFSAERPKGSFSTLEIQRTEQGDSAMYLCASSAGGDGYTFGSGTRLTVV.

CDR3 in DNA: TGTGCCACCAGCACCGGGGGTACCTACGAGCAGTACTTC. This translates into CATSTGGTYEQYF. The V and J genes are TRBV15 and TRBJ2-7; D is perhaps TRBD2 (6 bases). Germline assignment: CDR1 LNHNV and CDR2 YYDKDF (reference sequence). V was pared by 4 bases and J by 2 bases, with 9 bases between. CDR3 length equals 13 residues.

The V and J genes are TRBV28 and TRBJ1-2; TRBD1 aligns across 11 bases. The length of the CDR3 is 12 residues. V lost 8 bases and J lost 8; bases outside the gene matches: 4. Germline-derived CDR1 and CDR2 are MDHEN and SYDVKM. In nucleotides, the CDR3 is TGTGCCAGCGGGGGACAGGGGGGGGGCTACACCTTC. This translates into CASGGQGGGYTF.

The chain recombines TRBV27 with TRBJ2-3; TRBD1 aligns across 7 bases. CDR1 and CDR2 (germline): MNHEY, SMNVEV (reference sequence). J lost 2 bases, V lost 5 bases, and 7 bases had no gene match. This CDR3 region has 15 residues. The CDR3 DNA reads TGTGCCAGCAGTCCATGGACAGGCTTCACAGATACGCAGTATTTT. It codes for CASSPWTGFTDTQYF.

The rearrangement links TRBV29-1 to TRBJ1-3; 7 nucleotides agree with TRBD1. The length of the CDR3 is 13 residues. Trimming at V came to 6 bases and at J to 1 base, leaving 3 bases not matched to a gene. Germline V CDR1 and CDR2: SQVTM, ANQGSEA. The CDR3 protein is CSVRQGSGNTIYF. CDR3 DNA: TGCAGCGTCAGACAGGGTTCTGGAAACACCATATATTTT.

The CDR3 is CASSRLAGSTDTQYF. The CDR3 nucleotides read TGTGCCAGCAGTAGACTAGCGGGAAGCACAGATACGCAGTATTTT. The chain links TRBV6-1 to TRBJ2-3, with 11 bases lining up with TRBD2. This CDR3 spans 15 amino acids. Germline V gives CDR1 MNHNS, CDR2 SASEGT. The V segment lost 5 bases and the J segment 0 bases; nucleotides outside the gene matches: 1.

V gene TRBV10-3 combines with J gene TRBJ2-1; 7 nucleotides line up with TRBD1. V dropped 5 bases and J dropped 9; count of bases not matched to a gene: 4. This CDR3 has 12 residues. Per the germline V gene, CDR1 is ENHRY and CDR2 is SYGVKD. The CDR3 sequence: CAISYRGGEQFF. CDR3 nucleotides: TGTGCCATCAGTTACAGGGGCGGTGAGCAGTTCTTC.

This chain uses TRBV30 with TRBJ2-1; D possibly corresponds to TRBD2 (6 bases). The CDR3 has 14 residues. Trimming removed 0 bases from V and 8 bases from J, with 14 bases in between. The germline gives CDR1 GTSNPN, CDR2 SVGIG (reference sequence). CDR3 sequence (DNA): TGTGCCTGGAGTGTTGGAGGGACTGGTGATGAGCAGTTCTTC. Its protein product is CAWSVGGTGDEQFF.

The genes are TRBV27 and TRBJ2-1; D ambiguous. Trimming cost V 0 bases and J 12 bases, with 18 bases left between them. The germline gives CDR1 MNHEY, CDR2 SMNVEV (reference sequence). The CDR3 extends over 15 amino acids. CDR3 loop: CASSLSIPTHAGQFF. CDR3 coding DNA: TGTGCCAGCAGTTTATCGATTCCCACACATGCAGGGCAGTTCTTC.

The chain couples TRBV7-6 to TRBJ2-1, with 9 positions matching TRBD1. Germline V gene sequence: CDR1 SGHVS, CDR2 FNYEAQ. The CDR3 is made up of 14 amino acids. V was pared by 3 bases and J by 5 bases, with 2 bases of the junction left unmatched. Here the CDR3 reads CASSLGQGNNEQFF. CDR3 sequence (DNA): TGTGCCAGCAGCTTGGGACAGGGAAACAATGAGCAGTTCTTC. The full variable domain, completed using reference TRBV7-6 and TRBJ2-1, is GAGVSQSPRYKVTKRGQDVALRCDPISGHVSLYWYRQALGQGPEFLTYFNYEAQQDKSGLPNDRFSAERPEGSISTLTIQRTEQRDSAMYRCASSLGQGNNEQFFGPGTRLTVL.

This clone was found a few times. At one of its ends the junction is not consistent with the germline gene, which may arise from a read error. The gene calls are TRBV7-7 and TRBJ1-1; D ambiguous. The V gene's germline CDR1 is SSHAT and CDR2 FNYEAQ (reference sequence). The CDR3 runs to 11 residues. CDR3 in DNA: TGTGCTAGCAGCTCGACACCTGAAGCTTTCTTT. It is translated as CASSSTPEAFF.

This clone showed up just a few times. The chain employs TRBV25-1 and TRBJ2-2, with D maybe TRBD1 (7 bases). The germline V gene has CDR1 MGHDK and CDR2 SYGVNS. The CDR3 runs 14 residues. The V and J ends lost 6 bases and 4 bases respectively, with 12 bases between them. CDR3 loop: CASSWQGGTGELFF. CDR3 bases: TGTGCCAGCAGCTGGCAGGGGGGCACCGGGGAGCTGTTTTTT.

The V gene is TRBV5-1, the J gene TRBJ2-7; TRBD1 agrees at 9 bases. The V and J ends lost 7 bases and 1 base, in that order; junction bases with no gene match: 6. Germline loops: CDR1 SGHRS, CDR2 YFSETQ. The CDR3 contains 14 residues. The CDR3 DNA sequence: TGCGCCAGCCGCCCCGGGACAGGGTCCTACGAGCAGTACTTC. It yields the protein CASRPGTGSYEQYF.

This clone came up a few times. This chain connects TRBV4-1 to TRBJ1-5, with D possibly TRBD1 on 6 matching bases. Between the trimmed V and J ends, which lost 0 bases and 1 base, there was a span of 13 bases. CDR1 and CDR2 from the germline V gene are MGHRA and YSYEKL. This CDR3 is built from 17 residues. In DNA form, the CDR3 reads TGCGCCAGCAGCCAAGAATGGGACACCGAAAGCAATCAGCCCCAGCATTTT. This codes for CASSQEWDTESNQPQHF.

This chain uses TRBV2 with TRBJ1-5, with a tentative D call TRBD1 (5 bases). Trimming cost V 2 bases and J 11 bases, with 19 bases left between them. CDR1 is SNHLY, CDR2 FYNNEI, per germline. This CDR3 contains 15 residues. CDR3 DNA sequence: TGTGCCAGCAGTGAATTAGGGCCAGCCTCGGGGGCCCAGCATTTT. Translated, it gives CASSELGPASGAQHF.

This clone has a handful of counts. The rearrangement links TRBV7-9 to TRBJ1-1; perhaps TRBD1 as D (6 bases). CDR1 and CDR2 from the germline V gene are SEHNR and FQNEAQ (reference sequence). Deletions cut 2 bases from V and 5 bases from J, with 12 bases between. The CDR3 is 14 amino acids. The DNA of the CDR3 is TGTGCCAGCAGCTTACCAACAGGGAGAACTGAAGCTTTCTTT. It translates to CASSLPTGRTEAFF.

The chain combines TRBV9 with TRBJ2-6, with D uncertain. Germline V gene data show CDR1 as SGDLS and CDR2 as YYNGEE. Trimming took off 1 base at V and 0 bases at J, with 11 bases between the two ends. The CDR3 contains 17 residues. The CDR3 loop reads CASSVLVESSGANVLTF. CDR3 nucleotides: TGTGCCAGCAGCGTACTAGTCGAGAGCTCTGGGGCCAACGTCCTGACTTTC.